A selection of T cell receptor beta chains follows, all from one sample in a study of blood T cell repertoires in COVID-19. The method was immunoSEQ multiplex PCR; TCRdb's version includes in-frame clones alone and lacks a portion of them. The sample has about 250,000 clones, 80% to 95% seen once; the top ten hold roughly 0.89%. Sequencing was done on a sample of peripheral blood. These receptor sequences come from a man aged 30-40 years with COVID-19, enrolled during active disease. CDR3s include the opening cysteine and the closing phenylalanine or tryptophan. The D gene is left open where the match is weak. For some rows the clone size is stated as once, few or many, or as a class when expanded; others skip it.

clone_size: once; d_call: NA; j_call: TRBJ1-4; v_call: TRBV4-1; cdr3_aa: CASSQREGNEKLFF; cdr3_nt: TGCGCCAGCAGCCAGCGAGAGGGTAATGAAAAACTGTTTTTT
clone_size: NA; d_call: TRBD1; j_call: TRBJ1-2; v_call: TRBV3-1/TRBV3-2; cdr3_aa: CASSQENRGYAGYTF; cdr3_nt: TGTGCCAGCAGCCAAGAGAACAGGGGTTATGCTGGCTACACCTTC
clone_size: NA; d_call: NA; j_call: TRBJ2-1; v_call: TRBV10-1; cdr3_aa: CASSDQGGSYNEQFF; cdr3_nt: TGCGCCAGCAGTGACCAGGGGGGCTCATACAATGAGCAGTTCTTC
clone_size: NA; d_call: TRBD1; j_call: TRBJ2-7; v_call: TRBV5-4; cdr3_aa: CASSQGTGLRSSYEQYF; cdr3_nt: TGTGCCAGCAGCCAGGGGACAGGGCTACGTTCCTCCTACGAGCAGTACTTC
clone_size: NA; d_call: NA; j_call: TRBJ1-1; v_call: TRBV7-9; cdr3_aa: CASSPRRDSNTEAFF; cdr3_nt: TGTGCCAGCAGCCCCAGGAGGGATTCGAACACTGAAGCTTTCTTT
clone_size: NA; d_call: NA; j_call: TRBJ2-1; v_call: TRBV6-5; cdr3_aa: CASSYSGGNNEQFF; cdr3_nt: TGTGCCAGCAGTTACTCGGGGGGAAACAATGAGCAGTTCTTC
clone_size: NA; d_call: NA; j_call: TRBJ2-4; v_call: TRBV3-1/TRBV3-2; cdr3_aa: CASSQGARGVGKNIQYF; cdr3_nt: TGTGCCAGCAGCCAAGGGGCCAGGGGGGTCGGCAAAAACATTCAGTACTTC
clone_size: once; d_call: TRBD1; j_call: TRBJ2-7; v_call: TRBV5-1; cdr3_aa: CASTQGDRTTYEQYF; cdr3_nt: TGCGCCAGCACCCAAGGGGACAGGACTACCTACGAGCAGTACTTC
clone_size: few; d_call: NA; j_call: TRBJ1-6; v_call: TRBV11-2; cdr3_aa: CASSSGGRDSPLHF; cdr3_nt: TGTGCCAGCAGCTCCGGAGGGAGGGATTCACCCCTCCACTTT
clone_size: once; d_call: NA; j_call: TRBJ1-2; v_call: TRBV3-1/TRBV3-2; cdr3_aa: CASSQENYYYGYTF; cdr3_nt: TGTGCCAGCAGCCAAGAAAACTATTACTATGGCTACACCTTC
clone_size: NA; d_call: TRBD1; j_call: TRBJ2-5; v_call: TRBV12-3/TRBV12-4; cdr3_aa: CASKEQGKVTQYF; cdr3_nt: TGTGCCAGCAAAGAACAGGGGAAGGTGACCCAGTACTTC
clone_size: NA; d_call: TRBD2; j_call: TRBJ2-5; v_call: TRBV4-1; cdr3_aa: CASSQDRASGGLVIETQYF; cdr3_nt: TGCGCCAGCAGCCAAGATAGGGCTAGCGGGGGCCTCGTAATCGAGACCCAGTACTTC
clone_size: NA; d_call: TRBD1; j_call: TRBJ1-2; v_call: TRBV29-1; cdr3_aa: CSVSQNGQGAGYTF; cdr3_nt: TGCAGCGTTTCACAAAACGGACAGGGTGCTGGCTACACCTTC
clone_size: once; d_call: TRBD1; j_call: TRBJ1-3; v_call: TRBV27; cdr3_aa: CASHPTGEVSSGNTIYF; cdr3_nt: TGTGCCAGCCATCCGACAGGGGAGGTTAGCTCTGGAAACACCATATATTTT
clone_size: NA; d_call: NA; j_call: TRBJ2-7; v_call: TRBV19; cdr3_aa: CASSIEASYEQYF; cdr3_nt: TGTGCCAGTAGTATAGAAGCATCCTACGAGCAGTACTTC
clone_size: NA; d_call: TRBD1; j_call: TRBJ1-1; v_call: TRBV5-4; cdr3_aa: CASSQMRQGGNTEAFF; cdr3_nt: TGTGCCAGCAGCCAGATGAGGCAGGGGGGGAACACTGAAGCTTTCTTT
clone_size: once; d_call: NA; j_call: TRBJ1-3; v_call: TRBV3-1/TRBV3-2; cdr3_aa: CASSPSSGNTIYF; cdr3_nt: TGTGCCAGCAGCCCTAGCTCTGGAAACACCATATATTTT
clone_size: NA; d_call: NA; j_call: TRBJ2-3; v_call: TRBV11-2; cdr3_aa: CASSLDQGTDTQYF; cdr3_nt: TGTGCCAGCAGCTTAGATCAGGGGACAGATACGCAGTATTTT
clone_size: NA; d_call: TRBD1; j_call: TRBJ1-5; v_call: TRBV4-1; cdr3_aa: CASSHPGQGRISNQPQHF; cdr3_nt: TGCGCCAGCAGCCACCCCGGACAGGGACGTATTAGCAATCAGCCCCAGCATTTT
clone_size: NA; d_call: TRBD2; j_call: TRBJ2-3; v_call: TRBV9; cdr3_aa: CASSVEGGGGTDTQYF; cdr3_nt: TGTGCCAGCAGCGTAGAGGGCGGGGGGGGCACAGATACGCAGTATTTT
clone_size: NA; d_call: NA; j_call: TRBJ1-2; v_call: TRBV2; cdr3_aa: CASSVEDYGYTF; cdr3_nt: TGTGCCAGCAGTGTGGAGGACTATGGCTACACCTTC
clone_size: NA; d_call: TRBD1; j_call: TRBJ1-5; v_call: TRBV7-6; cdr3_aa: CASSPNTGDQPQHF; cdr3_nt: TGTGCCAGCAGCCCTAATACAGGGGATCAGCCCCAGCATTTT
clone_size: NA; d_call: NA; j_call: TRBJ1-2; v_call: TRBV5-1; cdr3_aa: CASSLGTDEANYGYTF; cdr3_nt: TGCGCCAGCAGCTTGGGTACAGACGAAGCTAACTATGGCTACACCTTC
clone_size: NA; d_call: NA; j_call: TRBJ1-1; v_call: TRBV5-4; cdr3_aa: CASSLEGQLNTEAFF; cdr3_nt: TGTGCCAGCAGCTTGGAGGGGCAGTTGAACACTGAAGCTTTCTTT
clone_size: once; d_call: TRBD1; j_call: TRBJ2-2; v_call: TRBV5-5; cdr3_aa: CASSMDRVYTGELFF; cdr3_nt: TGTGCCAGCAGCATGGACAGGGTTTACACCGGGGAGCTGTTTTTT
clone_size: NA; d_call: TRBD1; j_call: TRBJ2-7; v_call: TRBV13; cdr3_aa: CASSFQQGNEQYF; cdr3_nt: TGTGCCAGCAGCTTCCAACAGGGGAACGAGCAGTACTTC
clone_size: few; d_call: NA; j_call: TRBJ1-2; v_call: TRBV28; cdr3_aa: CASSPGTGEGYTF; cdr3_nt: TGTGCCAGCAGCCCAGGTACGGGGGAGGGCTACACCTTC
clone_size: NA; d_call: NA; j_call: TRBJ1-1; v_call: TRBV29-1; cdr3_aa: CSVQTGYTEAFF; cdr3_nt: TGCAGCGTACAAACAGGTTACACTGAAGCTTTCTTT
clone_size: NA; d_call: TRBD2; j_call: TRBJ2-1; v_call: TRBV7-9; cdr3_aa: CASSLLAGAYNEQFF; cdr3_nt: TGTGCCAGCAGCTTATTAGCGGGGGCCTACAATGAGCAGTTCTTC
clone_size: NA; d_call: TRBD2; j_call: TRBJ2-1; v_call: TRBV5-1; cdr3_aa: CASSLVGGSSYNEQFF; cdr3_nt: TGCGCCAGCAGCTTGGTAGGCGGGAGCTCCTACAATGAGCAGTTCTTC
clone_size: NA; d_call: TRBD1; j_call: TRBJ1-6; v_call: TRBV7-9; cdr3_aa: CASSLAWAGGVESPLHF; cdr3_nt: TGTGCCAGCAGCTTAGCGTGGGCAGGGGGCGTAGAATCACCCCTCCACTTT
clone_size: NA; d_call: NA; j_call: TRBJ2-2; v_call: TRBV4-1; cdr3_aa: CASSQEPTGTLTGELFF; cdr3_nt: TGCGCCAGCAGCCAAGAACCCACGGGAACACTCACCGGGGAGCTGTTTTTT
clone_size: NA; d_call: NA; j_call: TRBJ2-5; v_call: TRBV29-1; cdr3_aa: CSVAGQFETQYF; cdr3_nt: TGCAGCGTTGCTGGACAGTTCGAGACCCAGTACTTC
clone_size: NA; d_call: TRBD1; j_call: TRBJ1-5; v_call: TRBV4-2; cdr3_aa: CASSQEGQGLDSNQPQHF; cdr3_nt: TGTGCCAGCAGCCAAGAGGGACAGGGGCTTGATAGCAATCAGCCCCAGCATTTT
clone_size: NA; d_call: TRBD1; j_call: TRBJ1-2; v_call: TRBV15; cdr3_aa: CATSPWTGANYGYTF; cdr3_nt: TGTGCCACCAGCCCCTGGACAGGGGCTAACTATGGCTACACCTTC
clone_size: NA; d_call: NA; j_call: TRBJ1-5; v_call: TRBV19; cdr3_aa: CASSIVTVRPGVNQPQHF; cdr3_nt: TGTGCCAGTAGTATAGTTACGGTGAGGCCAGGGGTTAATCAGCCCCAGCATTTT
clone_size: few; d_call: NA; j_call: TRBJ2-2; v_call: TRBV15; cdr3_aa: CATSRGGLVTGELFF; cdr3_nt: TGTGCCACCAGCAGAGGCGGGCTCGTCACCGGGGAGCTGTTTTTT
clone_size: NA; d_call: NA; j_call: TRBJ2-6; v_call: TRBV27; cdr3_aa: CASSLVTVSGANVLTF; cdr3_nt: TGTGCCAGCAGTTTAGTGACAGTCTCTGGGGCCAACGTCCTGACTTTC
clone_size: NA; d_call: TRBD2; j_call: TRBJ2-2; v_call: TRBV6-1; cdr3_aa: CASSEGRTSGGPNTGELFF; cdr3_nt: TGTGCCAGCAGTGAAGGGAGGACTAGCGGGGGCCCGAACACCGGGGAGCTGTTTTTT
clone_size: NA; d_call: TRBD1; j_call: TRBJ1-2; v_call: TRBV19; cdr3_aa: CASSADPGTVNGYTF; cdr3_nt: TGTGCCAGTAGTGCGGACCCCGGGACAGTAAATGGCTACACCTTC
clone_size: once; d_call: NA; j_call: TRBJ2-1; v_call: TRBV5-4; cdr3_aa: CASSFSGLFNEQFF; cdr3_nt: TGTGCCAGCAGCTTTAGTGGACTCTTCAATGAGCAGTTCTTC
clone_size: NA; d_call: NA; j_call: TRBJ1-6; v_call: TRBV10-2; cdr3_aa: CAISWGGRNSPLHF; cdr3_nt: TGCGCCATCTCTTGGGGGGGGCGAAATTCACCCCTCCACTTT
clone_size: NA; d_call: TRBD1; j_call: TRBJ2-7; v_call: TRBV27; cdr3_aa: CASRAGGAFYEQYF; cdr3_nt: TGTGCCAGCAGGGCAGGGGGCGCTTTCTACGAGCAGTACTTC
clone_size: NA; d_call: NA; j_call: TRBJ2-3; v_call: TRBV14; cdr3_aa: CASSPADGGTDTQYF; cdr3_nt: TGTGCCAGCAGCCCAGCTGACGGGGGTACAGATACGCAGTATTTT
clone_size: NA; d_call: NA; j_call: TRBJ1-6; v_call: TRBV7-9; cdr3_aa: CASSLGPVPPLHF; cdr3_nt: TGTGCCAGCAGCTTAGGTCCAGTGCCACCCCTCCACTTT
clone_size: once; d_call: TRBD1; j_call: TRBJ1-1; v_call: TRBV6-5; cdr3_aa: CASRRDRGNTEAFF; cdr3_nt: TGTGCCAGCAGGCGAGACAGGGGGAACACTGAAGCTTTCTTT
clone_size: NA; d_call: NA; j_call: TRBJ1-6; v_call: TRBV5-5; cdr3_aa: CASSLRGADSPLHF; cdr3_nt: TGTGCCAGCAGCTTGCGTGGGGCAGATTCACCCCTCCACTTT
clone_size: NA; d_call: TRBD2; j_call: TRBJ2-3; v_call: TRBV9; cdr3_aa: CASSVVAGGLTDTQYF; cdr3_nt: TGTGCCAGCAGCGTAGTTGCGGGGGGGCTTACAGATACGCAGTATTTT
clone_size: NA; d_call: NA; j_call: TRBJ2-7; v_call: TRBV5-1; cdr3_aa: CASSSTGEQYF; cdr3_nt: TGCGCCAGCAGCTCCACGGGGGAGCAGTACTTC
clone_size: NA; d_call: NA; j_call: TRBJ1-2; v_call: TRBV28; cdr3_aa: CASSLRQLGYTF; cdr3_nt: TGTGCCAGCAGTCTCCGACAGTTGGGCTACACCTTC
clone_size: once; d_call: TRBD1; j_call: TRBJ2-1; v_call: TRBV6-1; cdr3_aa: CASSDRGKEFF; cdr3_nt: TGTGCCAGCAGTGACAGGGGGAAAGAGTTCTTC
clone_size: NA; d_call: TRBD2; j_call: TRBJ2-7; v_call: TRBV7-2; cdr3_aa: CASSSLAGFSYEQYF; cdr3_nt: TGTGCCAGCAGCTCACTAGCGGGGTTCTCCTACGAGCAGTACTTC
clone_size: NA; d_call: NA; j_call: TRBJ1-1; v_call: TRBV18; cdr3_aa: CASSPGGLQNTEAFF; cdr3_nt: TGTGCCAGCTCACCTGGGGGACTCCAGAACACTGAAGCTTTCTTT